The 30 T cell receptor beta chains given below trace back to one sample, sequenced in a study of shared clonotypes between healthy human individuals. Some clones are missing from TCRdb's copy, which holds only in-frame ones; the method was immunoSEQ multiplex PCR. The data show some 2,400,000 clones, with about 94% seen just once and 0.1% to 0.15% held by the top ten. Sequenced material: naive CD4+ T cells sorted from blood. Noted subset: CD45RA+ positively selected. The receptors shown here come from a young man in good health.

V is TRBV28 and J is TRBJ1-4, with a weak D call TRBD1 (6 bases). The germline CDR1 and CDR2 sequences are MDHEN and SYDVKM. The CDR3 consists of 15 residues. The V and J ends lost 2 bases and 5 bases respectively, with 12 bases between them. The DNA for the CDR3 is TGTGCCAGCAGTTTAGTAGGGCAGGGGAATGAAAAACTGTTTTTT. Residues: CASSLVGQGNEKLFF.

The CDR3 DNA reads TGTGCCAGCAGCGTAGCAACAGGGGCGAACACCGGGGAGCTGTTTTTT. As protein: CASSVATGANTGELFF. The V call is TRBV9, the J call TRBJ2-2; 7 bases are a match to TRBD1. The CDR3 has 16 amino acids. Germline-derived CDR1 and CDR2 are SGDLS and YYNGEE. Trimming cost V 0 bases and J 0 bases; bases outside gene matches: 2.

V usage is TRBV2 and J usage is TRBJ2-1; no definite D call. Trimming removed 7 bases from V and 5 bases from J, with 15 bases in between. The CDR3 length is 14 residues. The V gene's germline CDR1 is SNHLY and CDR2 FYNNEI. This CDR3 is CASTLWSVDNEQFF. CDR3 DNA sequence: TGTGCCAGCACTCTCTGGAGTGTGGACAATGAGCAGTTCTTC. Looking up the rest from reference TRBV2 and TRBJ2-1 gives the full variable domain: EPEVTQTPSHQVTQMGQEVILRCVPISNHLYFYWYRQILGQKVEFLVSFYNNEISEKSEIFDDQFSVERPDGSNFTLKIRSTKLEDSAMYFCASTLWSVDNEQFFGPGTRLTVL.

The CDR3 spells CASREQQGGTEAFF. Here the CDR3 DNA reads TGTGCCAGCAGAGAGCAACAGGGGGGCACTGAAGCTTTCTTT. This chain uses TRBV6-4 with TRBJ1-1; 8 bases are a match to TRBD1. This CDR3 has 14 amino acids. The trim removed 6 bases at V and 4 bases at J, leaving 7 bases unmatched. The germline CDR1 and CDR2 sequences are MRHNA and SNTAGT.

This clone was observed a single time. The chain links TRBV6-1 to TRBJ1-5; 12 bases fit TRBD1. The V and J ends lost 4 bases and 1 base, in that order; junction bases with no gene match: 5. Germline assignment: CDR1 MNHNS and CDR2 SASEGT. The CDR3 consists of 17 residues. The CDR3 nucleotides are TGTGCCAGCAGTGGGGACAGGGGGCGTATCAGCAATCAGCCCCAGCATTTT. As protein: CASSGDRGRISNQPQHF.

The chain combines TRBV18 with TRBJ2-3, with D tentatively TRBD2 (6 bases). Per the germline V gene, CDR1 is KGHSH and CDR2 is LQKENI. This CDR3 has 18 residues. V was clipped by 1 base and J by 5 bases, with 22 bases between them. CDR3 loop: CASSPRVRAGRSGDTQYF. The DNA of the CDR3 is TGTGCCAGCTCACCACGGGTTCGGGCGGGGCGATCGGGAGATACGCAGTATTTT. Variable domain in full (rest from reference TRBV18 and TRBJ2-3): NAGVMQNPRHLVRRRGQEARLRCSPMKGHSHVYWYRQLPEEGLKFMVYLQKENIIDESGMPKERFSAEFPKEGPSILRIQQVVRGDSAAYFCASSPRVRAGRSGDTQYFGPGTRLTVL.

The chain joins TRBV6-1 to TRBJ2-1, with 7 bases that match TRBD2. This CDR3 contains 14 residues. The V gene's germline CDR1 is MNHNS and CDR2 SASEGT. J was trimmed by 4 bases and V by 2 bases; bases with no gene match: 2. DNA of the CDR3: TGTGCCAGCAGTGAATGGACTAGTTACAATGAGCAGTTCTTC. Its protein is CASSEWTSYNEQFF.

The CDR3 reads CASSKQGGITEAFF. Written as DNA, the CDR3 is TGTGCCAGCAGTAAACAGGGGGGGATCACTGAAGCTTTCTTT. This chain links TRBV6-4 with TRBJ1-1; the match to TRBD1 covers 8 bases. The CDR3 has 14 amino acids. In germline, CDR1 is MRHNA, CDR2 SNTAGT. With 5 bases clipped from V and 4 bases from J, the junction kept 6 bases outside the gene matches.

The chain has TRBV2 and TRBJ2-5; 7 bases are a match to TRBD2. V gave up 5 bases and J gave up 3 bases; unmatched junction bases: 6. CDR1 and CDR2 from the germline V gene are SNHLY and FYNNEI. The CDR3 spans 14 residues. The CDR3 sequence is CASSWGGSKETQYF. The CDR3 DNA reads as TGTGCCAGCAGTTGGGGAGGGTCTAAAGAGACCCAGTACTTC.

DNA of the CDR3: TGCGCCAGCAGTGAGAGCCTAGCTAACACCGGGGAGCTGTTTTTT. Amino acids: CASSESLANTGELFF. The chain employs TRBV10-1 and TRBJ2-2, with D possibly matching TRBD2 (5 bases). The V gene lost 2 bases and the J gene lost 2 bases, with 9 bases spanning the gap. Per the germline V gene, CDR1 is WNHNN and CDR2 is SYGVQD (reference sequence). The CDR3 totals 15 residues.

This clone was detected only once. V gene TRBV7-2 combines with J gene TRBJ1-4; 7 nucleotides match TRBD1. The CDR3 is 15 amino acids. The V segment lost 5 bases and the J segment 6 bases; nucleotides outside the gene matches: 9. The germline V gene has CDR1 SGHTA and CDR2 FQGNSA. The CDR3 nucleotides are TGTGCCAGCAGCCCCTCCGGGACAGCCTATGAAAAACTGTTTTTT. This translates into CASSPSGTAYEKLFF.

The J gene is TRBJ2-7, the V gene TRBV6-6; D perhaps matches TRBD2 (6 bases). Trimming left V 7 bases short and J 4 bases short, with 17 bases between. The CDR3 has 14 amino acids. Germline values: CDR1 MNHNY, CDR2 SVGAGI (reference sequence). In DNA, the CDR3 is TGTGCCAGCACCGCGGCGGGGCGCAGGTACGAGCAGTACTTC. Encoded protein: CASTAAGRRYEQYF.

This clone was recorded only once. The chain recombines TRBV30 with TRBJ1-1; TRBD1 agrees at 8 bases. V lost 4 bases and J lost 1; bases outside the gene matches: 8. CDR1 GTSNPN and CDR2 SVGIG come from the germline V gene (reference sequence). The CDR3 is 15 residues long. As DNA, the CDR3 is TGTGCCTGGACCCGACAGGGGATCCCGAACACTGAAGCTTTCTTT. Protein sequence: CAWTRQGIPNTEAFF.

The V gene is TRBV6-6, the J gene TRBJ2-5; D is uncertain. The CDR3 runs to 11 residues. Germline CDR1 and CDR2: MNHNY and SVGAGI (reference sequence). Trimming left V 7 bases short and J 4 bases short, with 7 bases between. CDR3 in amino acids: CASTWGETQYF. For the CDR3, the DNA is TGTGCCAGCACCTGGGGAGAGACCCAGTACTTC.

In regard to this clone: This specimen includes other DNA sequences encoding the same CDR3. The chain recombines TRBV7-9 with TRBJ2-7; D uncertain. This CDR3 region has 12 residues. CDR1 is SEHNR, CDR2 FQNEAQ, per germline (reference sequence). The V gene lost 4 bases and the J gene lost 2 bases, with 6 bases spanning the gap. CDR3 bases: TGTGCCAGCAGCTCCCTACCCTACGAGCAGTACTTC. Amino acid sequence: CASSSLPYEQYF.

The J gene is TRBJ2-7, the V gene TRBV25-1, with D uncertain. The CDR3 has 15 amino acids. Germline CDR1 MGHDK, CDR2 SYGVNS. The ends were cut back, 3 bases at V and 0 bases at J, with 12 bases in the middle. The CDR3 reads CASSEAGLGSYEQYF. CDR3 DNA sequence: TGTGCCAGCAGTGAGGCTGGGCTAGGCTCCTACGAGCAGTACTTC.

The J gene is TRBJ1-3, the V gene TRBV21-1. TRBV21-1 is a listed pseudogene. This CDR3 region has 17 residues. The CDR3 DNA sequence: TGTGCCAGCAGCAAAGTGTACCAGGGAGTTACTGGAAACACCATATATTTT. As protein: CASSKVYQGVTGNTIYF.

The CDR3 DNA reads as TGCGCCAGCAGCTTATGGGACTGGGATTCACCCCTCCACTTT. Translation: CASSLWDWDSPLHF. J is TRBJ1-6 and V is TRBV5-1; D is possibly TRBD1 (5 bases). The CDR3 length is 14 residues. V shed 2 bases and J shed 8 bases, with 11 bases lying between them. In germline, CDR1 is SGHRS, CDR2 YFSETQ. Full variable domain (missing parts from reference TRBV5-1 and TRBJ1-6): KAGVTQTPRYLIKTRGQQVTLSCSPISGHRSVSWYQQTPGQGLQFLFEYFSETQRNKGNFPGRFSGRQFSNSRSEMNVSTLELGDSALYLCASSLWDWDSPLHFGNGTRLTVT.

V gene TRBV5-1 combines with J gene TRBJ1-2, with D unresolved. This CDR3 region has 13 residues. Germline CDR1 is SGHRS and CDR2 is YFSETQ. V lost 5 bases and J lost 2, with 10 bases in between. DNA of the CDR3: TGCGCCAGCAGAGAGGGTAGCAACTATGGCTACACCTTC. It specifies CASREGSNYGYTF.

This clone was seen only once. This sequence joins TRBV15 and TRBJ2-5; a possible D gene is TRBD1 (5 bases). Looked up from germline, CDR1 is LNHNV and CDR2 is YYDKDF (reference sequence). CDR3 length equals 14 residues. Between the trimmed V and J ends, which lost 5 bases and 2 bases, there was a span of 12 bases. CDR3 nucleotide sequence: TGTGCCACCAGCCGGACACAGTTTCAAGAGACCCAGTACTTC. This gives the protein CATSRTQFQETQYF.

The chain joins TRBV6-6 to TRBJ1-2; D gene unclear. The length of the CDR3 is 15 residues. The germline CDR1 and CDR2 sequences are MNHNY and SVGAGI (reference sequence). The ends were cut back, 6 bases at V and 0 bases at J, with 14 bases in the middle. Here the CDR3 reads CASSPGRIPNYGYTF. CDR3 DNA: TGTGCCAGCAGCCCCGGACGGATTCCTAACTATGGCTACACCTTC.

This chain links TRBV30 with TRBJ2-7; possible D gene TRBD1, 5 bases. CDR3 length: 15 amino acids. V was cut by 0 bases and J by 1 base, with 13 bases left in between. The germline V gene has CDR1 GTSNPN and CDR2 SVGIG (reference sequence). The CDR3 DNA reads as TGTGCCTGGAGTGTAGGCGGACATCGATCCTACGAGCAGTACTTC. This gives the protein CAWSVGGHRSYEQYF.

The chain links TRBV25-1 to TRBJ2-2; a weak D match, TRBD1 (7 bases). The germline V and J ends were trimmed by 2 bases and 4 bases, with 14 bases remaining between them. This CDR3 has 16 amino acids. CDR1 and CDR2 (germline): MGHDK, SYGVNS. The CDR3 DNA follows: TGTGCCAGCAGTGAAGGAGGCCAGGGGGGCACCGGGGAGCTGTTTTTT. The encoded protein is CASSEGGQGGTGELFF.

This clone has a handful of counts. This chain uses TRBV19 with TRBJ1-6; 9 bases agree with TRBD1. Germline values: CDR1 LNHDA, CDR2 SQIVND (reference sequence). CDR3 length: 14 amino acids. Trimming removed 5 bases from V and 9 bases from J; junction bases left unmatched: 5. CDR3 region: CASSPQGARSPLHF. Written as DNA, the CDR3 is TGTGCCAGTAGTCCACAGGGGGCGCGTTCACCCCTCCACTTT.

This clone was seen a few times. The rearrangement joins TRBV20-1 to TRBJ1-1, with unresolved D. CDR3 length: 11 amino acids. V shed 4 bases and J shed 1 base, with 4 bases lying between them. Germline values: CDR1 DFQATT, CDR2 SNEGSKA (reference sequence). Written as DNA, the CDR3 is TGCAGTGCTAAACAGAACACTGAAGCTTTCTTT. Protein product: CSAKQNTEAFF.

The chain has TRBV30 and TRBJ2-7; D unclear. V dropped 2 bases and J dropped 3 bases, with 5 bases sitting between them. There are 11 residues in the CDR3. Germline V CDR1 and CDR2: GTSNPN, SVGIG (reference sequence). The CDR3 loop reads CAWSRVYEQYF. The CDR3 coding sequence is TGTGCCTGGAGTCGGGTCTACGAGCAGTACTTC.

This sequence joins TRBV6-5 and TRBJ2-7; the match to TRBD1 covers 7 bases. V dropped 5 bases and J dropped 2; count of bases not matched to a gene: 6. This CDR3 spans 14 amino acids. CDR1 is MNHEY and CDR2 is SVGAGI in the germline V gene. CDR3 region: CASSPSGQTYEQYF. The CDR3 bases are TGTGCCAGCAGTCCTTCGGGACAGACCTACGAGCAGTACTTC.

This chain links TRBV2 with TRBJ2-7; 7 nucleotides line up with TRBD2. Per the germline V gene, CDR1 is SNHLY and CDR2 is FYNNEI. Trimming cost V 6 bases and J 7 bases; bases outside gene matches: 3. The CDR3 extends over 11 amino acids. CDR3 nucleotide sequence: TGTGCCAGCAGAGTGGGAGGGGAGCAGTACTTC. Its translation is CASRVGGEQYF.

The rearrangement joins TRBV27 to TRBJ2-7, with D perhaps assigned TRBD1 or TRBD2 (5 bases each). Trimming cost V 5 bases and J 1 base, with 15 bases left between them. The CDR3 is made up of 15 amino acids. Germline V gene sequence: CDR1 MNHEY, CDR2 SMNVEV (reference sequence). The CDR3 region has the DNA TGTGCCAGCAGTCCCCGGGACGAGATATCCTACGAGCAGTACTTC. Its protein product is CASSPRDEISYEQYF.

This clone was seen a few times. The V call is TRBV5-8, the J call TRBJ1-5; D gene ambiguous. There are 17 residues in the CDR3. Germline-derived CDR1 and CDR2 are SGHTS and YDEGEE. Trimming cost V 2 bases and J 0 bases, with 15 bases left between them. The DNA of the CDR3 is TGTGCCAGCAGCTTAATCCGCCTCATAGATAGCAATCAGCCCCAGCATTTT. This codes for CASSLIRLIDSNQPQHF.